The sequence of this T cell receptor beta chain was determined in a study of control samples from healthy donors and cancer patients. TCRdb's table, derived via immunoSEQ multiplex PCR, lists solely in-frame clones and lacks some. The sample shows about 410,000 clones, 90% of them seen only once. The CDR3 spans 15 residues. Germline CDR1 and CDR2: KGHDR and SFDVKD. The trim removed 10 bases at V and 2 bases at J, leaving 10 bases unmatched. This clonotype originated in a man between 35 and 55 years old with head and neck cancer. Sequenced sample: PBMCs. The rearrangement uses TRBV24-1 and TRBJ2-3; 8 bases align to TRBD1. CDR3 region: CATTSGGSHTDTQYF. Written as DNA, the CDR3 is TGTGCCACTACATCAGGGGGCTCACACACAGATACGCAGTATTTT.